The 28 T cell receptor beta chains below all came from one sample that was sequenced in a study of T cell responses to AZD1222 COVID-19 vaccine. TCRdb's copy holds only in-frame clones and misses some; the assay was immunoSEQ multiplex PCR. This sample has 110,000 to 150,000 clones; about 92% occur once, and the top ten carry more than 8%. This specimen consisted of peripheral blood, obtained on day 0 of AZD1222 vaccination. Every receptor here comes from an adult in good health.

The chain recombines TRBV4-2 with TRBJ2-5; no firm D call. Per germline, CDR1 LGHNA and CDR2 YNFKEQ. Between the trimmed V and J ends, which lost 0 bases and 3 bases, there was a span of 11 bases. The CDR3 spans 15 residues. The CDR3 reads CASSQETAKEETQYF. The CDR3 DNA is TGTGCCAGCAGCCAAGAAACGGCTAAAGAAGAGACCCAGTACTTC.

The CDR3 nucleotides are TGCGCCAGCAGCCAAGCAAAGGGAAACACTGAAGCTTTCTTT. Translated, it gives CASSQAKGNTEAFF. The chain combines TRBV4-1 with TRBJ1-1; D is undetermined. CDR3 size: 14 residues. Germline V lookup: CDR1 MGHRA, CDR2 YSYEKL. The V end lost 1 base, the J end lost 2 bases, and 8 bases lay between the germline ends.

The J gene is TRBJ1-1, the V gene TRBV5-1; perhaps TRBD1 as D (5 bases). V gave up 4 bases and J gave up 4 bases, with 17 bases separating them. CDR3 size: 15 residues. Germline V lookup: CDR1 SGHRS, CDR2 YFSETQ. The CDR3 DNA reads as TGCGCCAGCAGCCCCTCCGACAGAACGAGCACTGAAGCTTTCTTT. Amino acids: CASSPSDRTSTEAFF.

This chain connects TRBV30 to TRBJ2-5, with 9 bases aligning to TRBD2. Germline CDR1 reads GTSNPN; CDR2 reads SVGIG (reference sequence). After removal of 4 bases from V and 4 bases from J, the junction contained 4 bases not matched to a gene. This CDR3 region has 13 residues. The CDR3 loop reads CAWTRGGAETQYF. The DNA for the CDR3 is TGTGCCTGGACGCGCGGGGGGGCAGAGACCCAGTACTTC.

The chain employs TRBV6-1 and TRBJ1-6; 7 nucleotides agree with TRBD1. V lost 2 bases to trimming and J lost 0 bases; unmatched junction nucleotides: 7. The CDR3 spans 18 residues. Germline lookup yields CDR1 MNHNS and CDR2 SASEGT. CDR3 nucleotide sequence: TGTGCCAGCAGTGAATTTTACAGGGGAAGCTCCTATAATTCACCCCTCCACTTT. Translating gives CASSEFYRGSSYNSPLHF.

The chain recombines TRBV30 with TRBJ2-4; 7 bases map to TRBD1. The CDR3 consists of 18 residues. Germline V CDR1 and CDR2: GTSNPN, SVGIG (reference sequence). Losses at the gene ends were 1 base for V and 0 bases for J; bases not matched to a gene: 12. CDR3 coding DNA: TGTGCCTGGAGTGGGGGTTCTGGGACAGCCCTAGCCAAAAACATTCAGTACTTC. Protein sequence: CAWSGGSGTALAKNIQYF. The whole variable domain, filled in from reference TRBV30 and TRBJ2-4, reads SQTIHQWPATLVQPVGSPLSLECTVEGTSNPNLYWYRQAAGRGLQLLFYSVGIGQISSEVPQNLSASRPQDRQFILSSKKLLLSDSGFYLCAWSGGSGTALAKNIQYFGAGTRLSVL.

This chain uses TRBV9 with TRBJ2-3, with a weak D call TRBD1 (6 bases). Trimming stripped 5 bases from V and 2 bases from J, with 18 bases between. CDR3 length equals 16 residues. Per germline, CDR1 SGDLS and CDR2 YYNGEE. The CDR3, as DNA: TGTGCCAGCAGTGCCACCCGGACAGCTCTCACAGATACGCAGTATTTT. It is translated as CASSATRTALTDTQYF.

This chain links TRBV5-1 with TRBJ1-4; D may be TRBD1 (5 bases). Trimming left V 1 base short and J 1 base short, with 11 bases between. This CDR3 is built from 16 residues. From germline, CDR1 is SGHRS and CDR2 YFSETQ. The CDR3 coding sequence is TGCGCCAGCAGCTTGTGGACACCCCAAACTAATGAAAAACTGTTTTTT. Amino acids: CASSLWTPQTNEKLFF.

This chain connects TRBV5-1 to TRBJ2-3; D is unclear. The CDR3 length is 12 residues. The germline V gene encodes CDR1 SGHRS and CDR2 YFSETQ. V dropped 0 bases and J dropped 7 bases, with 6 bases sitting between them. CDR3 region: CASSLEPHTQYF. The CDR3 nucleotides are TGCGCCAGCAGCTTGGAACCACATACGCAGTATTTT.

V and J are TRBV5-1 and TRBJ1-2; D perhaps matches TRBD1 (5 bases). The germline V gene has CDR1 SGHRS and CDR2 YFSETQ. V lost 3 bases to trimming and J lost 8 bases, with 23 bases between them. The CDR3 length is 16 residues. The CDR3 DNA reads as TGCGCCAGCAGCTCTCAATATCCCGGGACCTCAGGCGGCTACACCTTC. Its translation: CASSSQYPGTSGGYTF.

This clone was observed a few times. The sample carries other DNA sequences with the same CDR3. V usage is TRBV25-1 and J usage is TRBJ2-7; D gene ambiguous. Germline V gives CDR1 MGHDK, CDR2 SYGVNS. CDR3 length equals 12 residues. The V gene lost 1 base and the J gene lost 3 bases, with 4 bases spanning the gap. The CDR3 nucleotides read TGTGCCAGCAGTGAATTCGGCTACGAGCAGTACTTC. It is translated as CASSEFGYEQYF.

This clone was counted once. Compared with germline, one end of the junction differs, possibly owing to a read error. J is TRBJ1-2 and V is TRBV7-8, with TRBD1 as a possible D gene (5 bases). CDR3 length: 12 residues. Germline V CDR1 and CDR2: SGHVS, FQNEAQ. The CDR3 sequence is CASSPPRGGAHF. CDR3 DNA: TGTGCCAGCAGCCCCCCTCGGGGGGGAGCGCACTTC.

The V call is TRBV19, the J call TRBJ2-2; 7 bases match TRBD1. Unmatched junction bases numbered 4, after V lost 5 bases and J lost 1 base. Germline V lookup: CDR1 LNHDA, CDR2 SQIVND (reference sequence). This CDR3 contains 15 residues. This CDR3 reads CASSSRQGNTGELFF. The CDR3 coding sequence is TGTGCCAGTAGTTCCCGACAGGGGAACACCGGGGAGCTGTTTTTT.

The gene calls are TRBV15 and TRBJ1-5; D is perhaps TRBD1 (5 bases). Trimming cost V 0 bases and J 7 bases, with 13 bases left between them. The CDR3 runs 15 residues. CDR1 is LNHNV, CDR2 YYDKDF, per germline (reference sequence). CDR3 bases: TGTGCCACCAGCAGAGATACCGGGGCTGGGCAGCCCCAGCATTTT. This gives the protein CATSRDTGAGQPQHF.

CDR3 bases: TGTGCCAGCAGCCAAGAGCGGGGGGGCCTGGGAGAGACCCAGTACTTC. Translating it yields CASSQERGGLGETQYF. The chain links TRBV14 to TRBJ2-5; the match to TRBD2 covers 9 bases. The CDR3 is 16 residues long. The germline CDR1 and CDR2 sequences are SGHDN and FVKESK. With V trimmed by 0 bases and J by 4 bases, 6 bases remained unmatched. Based on the CDR3 plus reference TRBV14 and TRBJ2-5, the full variable domain is EAGVTQFPSHSVIEKGQTVTLRCDPISGHDNLYWYRRVMGKEIKFLLHFVKESKQDESGMPNNRFLAERTGGTYSTLKVQPAELEDSGVYFCASSQERGGLGETQYFGPGTRLLVL.

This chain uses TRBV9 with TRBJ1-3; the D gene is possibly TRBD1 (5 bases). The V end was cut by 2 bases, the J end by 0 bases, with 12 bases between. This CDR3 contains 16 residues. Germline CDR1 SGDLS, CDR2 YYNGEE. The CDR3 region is CASSVSGTSSGNTIYF. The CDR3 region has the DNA TGTGCCAGCAGCGTGTCAGGGACCAGCTCTGGAAACACCATATATTTT.

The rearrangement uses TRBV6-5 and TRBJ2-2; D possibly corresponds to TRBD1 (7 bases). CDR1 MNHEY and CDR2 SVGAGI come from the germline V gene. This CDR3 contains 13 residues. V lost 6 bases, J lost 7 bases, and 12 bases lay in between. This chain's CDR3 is CASRQGRIGELFF. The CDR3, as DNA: TGTGCCAGCAGACAGGGGAGGATCGGGGAGCTGTTTTTT.

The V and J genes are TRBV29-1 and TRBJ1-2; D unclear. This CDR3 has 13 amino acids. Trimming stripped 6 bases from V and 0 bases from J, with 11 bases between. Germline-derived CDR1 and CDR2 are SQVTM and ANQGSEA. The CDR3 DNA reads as TGCAGCGTGCAGGATTTCACTAACTATGGCTACACCTTC. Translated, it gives CSVQDFTNYGYTF.

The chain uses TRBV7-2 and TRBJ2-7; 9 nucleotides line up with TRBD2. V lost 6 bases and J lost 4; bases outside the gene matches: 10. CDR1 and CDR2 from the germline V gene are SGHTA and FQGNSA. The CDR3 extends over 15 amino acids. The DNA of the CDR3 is TGTGCCAGCAGGGCAGCGGGGGGACGTCAATACGAGCAGTACTTC. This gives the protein CASRAAGGRQYEQYF.

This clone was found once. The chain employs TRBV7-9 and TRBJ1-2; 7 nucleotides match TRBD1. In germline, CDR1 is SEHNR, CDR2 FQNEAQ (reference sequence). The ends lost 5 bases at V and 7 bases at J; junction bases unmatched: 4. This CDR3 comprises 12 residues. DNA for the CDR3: TGTGCCAGCAGCAAGACAGGGTTTGGCTACACCTTC. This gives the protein CASSKTGFGYTF.

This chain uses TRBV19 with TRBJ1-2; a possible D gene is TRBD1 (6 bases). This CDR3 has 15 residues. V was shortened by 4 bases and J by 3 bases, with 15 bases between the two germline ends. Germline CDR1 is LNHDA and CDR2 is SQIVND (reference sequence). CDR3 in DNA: TGTGCCAGTAGTAAGGGGGGCAGGGTCGACTATGGCTACACCTTC. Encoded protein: CASSKGGRVDYGYTF.

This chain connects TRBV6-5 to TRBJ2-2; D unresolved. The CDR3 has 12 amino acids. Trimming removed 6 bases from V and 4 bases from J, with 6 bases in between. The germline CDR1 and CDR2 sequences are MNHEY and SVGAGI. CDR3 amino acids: CASRSITGELFF. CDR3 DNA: TGTGCCAGCAGGTCGATCACCGGGGAGCTGTTTTTT.

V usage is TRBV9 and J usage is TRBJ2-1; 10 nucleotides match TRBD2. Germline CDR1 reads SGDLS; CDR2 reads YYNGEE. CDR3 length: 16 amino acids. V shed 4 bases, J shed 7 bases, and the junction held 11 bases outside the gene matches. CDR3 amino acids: CASSSRAGGLVNEQFF. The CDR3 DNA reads TGTGCCAGCAGCTCAAGAGCGGGGGGGCTAGTAAATGAGCAGTTCTTC.

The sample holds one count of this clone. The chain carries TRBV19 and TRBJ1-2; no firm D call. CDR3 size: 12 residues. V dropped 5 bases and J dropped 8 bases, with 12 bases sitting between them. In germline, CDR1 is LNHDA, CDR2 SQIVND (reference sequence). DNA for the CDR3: TGTGCCAGTAGTCCCTCGAGGGCCGGCTACACCTTC. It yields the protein CASSPSRAGYTF.

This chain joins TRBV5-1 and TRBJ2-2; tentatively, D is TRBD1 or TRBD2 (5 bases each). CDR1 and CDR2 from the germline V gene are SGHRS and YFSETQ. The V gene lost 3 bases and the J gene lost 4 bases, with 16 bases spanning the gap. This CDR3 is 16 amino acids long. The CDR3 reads CASSSAPPGTTGELFF. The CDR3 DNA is TGCGCCAGCAGCTCCGCCCCTCCGGGGACCACCGGGGAGCTGTTTTTT.

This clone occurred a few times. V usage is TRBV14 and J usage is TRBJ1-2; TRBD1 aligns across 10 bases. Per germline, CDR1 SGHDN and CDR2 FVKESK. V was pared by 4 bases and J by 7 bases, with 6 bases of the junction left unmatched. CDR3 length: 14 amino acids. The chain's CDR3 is CASSLGTGVAGYTF. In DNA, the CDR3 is TGTGCCAGCAGCCTGGGGACAGGGGTTGCTGGCTACACCTTC. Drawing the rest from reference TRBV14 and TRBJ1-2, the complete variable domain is EAGVTQFPSHSVIEKGQTVTLRCDPISGHDNLYWYRRVMGKEIKFLLHFVKESKQDESGMPNNRFLAERTGGTYSTLKVQPAELEDSGVYFCASSLGTGVAGYTFGSGTRLTVV.

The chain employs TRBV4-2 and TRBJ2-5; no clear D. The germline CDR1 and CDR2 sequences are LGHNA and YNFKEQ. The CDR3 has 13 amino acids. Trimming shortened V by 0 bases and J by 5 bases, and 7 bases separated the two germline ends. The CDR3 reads CASSQDEGETQYF. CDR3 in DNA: TGTGCCAGCAGCCAAGATGAAGGGGAGACCCAGTACTTC.

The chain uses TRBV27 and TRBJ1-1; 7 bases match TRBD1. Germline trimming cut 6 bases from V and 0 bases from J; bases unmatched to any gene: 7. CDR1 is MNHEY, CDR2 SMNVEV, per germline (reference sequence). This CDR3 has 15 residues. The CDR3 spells CASSWTGIMNTEAFF. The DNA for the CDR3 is TGTGCCAGCAGCTGGACAGGCATCATGAACACTGAAGCTTTCTTT.